A selection of T cell receptor beta chains follows, all from one sample in a study of cytomegalovirus exposure and HLA in healthy donors. The method was immunoSEQ multiplex PCR; TCRdb's version includes in-frame clones alone and lacks a portion of them. The table lists 98,000 or so clones, 75% to 80% of them singletons. The source material was PBMCs. Receptor source: a man aged 60-69 years in good health and CMV-seropositive. Each CDR3 is given with its conserved first and last residue. Each record gives: CDR3 protein, CDR3 DNA, clone size, D gene, J gene, V gene. D genes are given only for firm matches. Clone size is stated in some rows and not others, as once, few, many or a class when expanded.

CASSSPPAGDYGYTF | TGCGCCAGCAGCTCCCCCCCCGCGGGTGACTATGGCTACACCTTC | . | . | TRBJ1-2 | TRBV5-1
CASSLQGNTEAFF | TGTGCCAGCAGCCTTCAGGGGAACACTGAAGCTTTCTTT | . | . | TRBJ1-1 | TRBV7-8
CASRLEGTDTQYF | TGCGCCAGCAGACTAGAGGGCACAGATACGCAGTATTTT | . | . | TRBJ2-3 | TRBV4-1
CASSMQDYTYGYTF | TGTGCCAGTAGTATGCAAGACTATACCTATGGCTACACCTTC | . | . | TRBJ1-2 | TRBV19
CASSPWDREAGYTF | TGTGCCAGCAGCCCTTGGGACAGGGAGGCTGGCTACACCTTC | . | TRBD1 | TRBJ1-2 | TRBV7-6
CASRITTGIQETQYF | TGCGCCAGCAGGATCACGACAGGAATCCAAGAGACCCAGTACTTC | . | . | TRBJ2-5 | TRBV4-1
CASRRNGEETQYF | TGTGCCAGCAGGCGCAACGGGGAAGAGACCCAGTACTTC | . | . | TRBJ2-5 | TRBV7-7
CASSFGQIQTGELFF | TGTGCCAGCAGCTTTGGACAGATCCAAACCGGGGAGCTGTTTTTT | . | . | TRBJ2-2 | TRBV7-6
CASSLSGGAYGYTF | TGTGCCAGCAGTTTATCGGGAGGGGCGTATGGCTACACCTTC | . | . | TRBJ1-2 | TRBV27
CATQGGGDQPQHF | TGTGCCACCCAGGGAGGGGGGGACCAGCCCCAGCATTTT | . | . | TRBJ1-5 | TRBV2
CASRGTPNTGELFF | TGTGCCAGCAGGGGGACTCCAAACACCGGGGAGCTGTTTTTT | . | . | TRBJ2-2 | TRBV2
CASSFRQADYGYTF | TGTGCCAGCAGCTTTCGGCAGGCCGACTATGGCTACACCTTC | . | . | TRBJ1-2 | TRBV5-6
CASDKATGNNEQFF | TGTGCTAGTGACAAAGCGACAGGGAACAATGAGCAGTTCTTC | . | TRBD1 | TRBJ2-1 | TRBV12-5
CASSGPSGGGQDTQYF | TGTGCCAGCAGCGGACCTAGCGGGGGTGGTCAAGATACGCAGTATTTT | . | TRBD2 | TRBJ2-3 | TRBV9
CASSKQGYGYTF | TGTGCCAGCAGCAAACAGGGCTATGGCTACACCTTC | . | . | TRBJ1-2 | TRBV14
CAISEVTGVYEQYF | TGTGCCATCAGTGAAGTGACAGGGGTCTACGAGCAGTACTTC | . | TRBD1 | TRBJ2-7 | TRBV10-3
CASSSLAGGLYEQYF | TGTGCCAGCAGTTCGTTAGCGGGGGGGCTCTACGAGCAGTACTTC | . | TRBD2 | TRBJ2-7 | TRBV27
CASSLTPDFSTEAFF | TGTGCCAGCAGCCTCACCCCAGATTTTTCGACTGAAGCTTTCTTT | . | . | TRBJ1-1 | TRBV7-2
CASSNGQVGYGYTF | TGTGCCAGCAGCAACGGACAGGTGGGGTATGGCTACACCTTC | . | . | TRBJ1-2 | TRBV21-1
CASSPIPGQRENSPLHF | TGTGCCAGCTCACCTATTCCTGGACAGAGGGAGAATTCACCCCTCCACTTT | . | . | TRBJ1-6 | TRBV18
CASSQGGRNNEKLFF | TGCGCCAGCAGCCAGGGGGGTCGTAATAATGAAAAACTGTTTTTT | . | . | TRBJ1-4 | TRBV4-1
CASSSTIQTGPRNTEAFF | TGTGCCAGCAGCTCTACGATACAAACAGGGCCGCGAAACACTGAAGCTTTCTTT | few | . | TRBJ1-1 | TRBV7-9
CASRPDSQETQYF | TGTGCCAGCAGACCGGACTCTCAAGAGACCCAGTACTTC | . | . | TRBJ2-5 | TRBV5-4
CASRTGTDNSPLHF | TGTGCCAGCAGAACAGGGACGGACAATTCACCCCTCCACTTT | many | . | TRBJ1-6 | TRBV2
CASSSKADYNEQFF | TGTGCCAGCAGCTCAAAAGCGGATTACAATGAGCAGTTCTTC | . | . | TRBJ2-1 | TRBV9
CASSLDRVGNEQFF | TGTGCCAGCAGCCTAGACAGGGTGGGCAATGAGCAGTTCTTC | . | TRBD1 | TRBJ2-1 | TRBV11-2
CASSQMGQGNTEAFF | TGCGCCAGCAGCCAAATGGGACAGGGAAACACTGAAGCTTTCTTT | once | TRBD1 | TRBJ1-1 | TRBV4-1
CASRGGGEQFF | TGTGCCAGCCGTGGGGGGGGTGAGCAGTTCTTC | . | TRBD2 | TRBJ2-1 | TRBV6-1
CASNAGASEQYF | TGTGCCAGCAATGCAGGGGCGAGCGAGCAGTACTTC | . | . | TRBJ2-7 | TRBV2
CASIGNRAYEQYF | TGTGCCAGCATCGGAAACAGAGCCTACGAGCAGTACTTC | . | . | TRBJ2-7 | TRBV2
CASSYTSGAPAEQFF | TGCGCCAGCAGCTACACTAGCGGGGCTCCCGCGGAGCAGTTCTTC | . | TRBD2 | TRBJ2-1 | TRBV5-1
CASSDRGSYNSPLHF | TGTGCCAGCAGTGACAGGGGCTCCTATAATTCACCCCTCCACTTT | . | . | TRBJ1-6 | TRBV2
CASSFLAGAPTDTQYF | TGTGCCAGCAGCTTCCTAGCGGGGGCTCCCACAGATACGCAGTATTTT | . | TRBD2 | TRBJ2-3 | TRBV5-4
CASSLTGGTEWYF | TGCGCCAGCAGCCTTACGGGAGGCACGGAGTGGTACTTC | few | TRBD2 | TRBJ2-4 | TRBV4-3
CASSFNRGRETTEAFF | TGCGCCAGCAGCTTTAACAGGGGCAGAGAGACCACTGAAGCTTTCTTT | . | TRBD1 | TRBJ1-1 | TRBV5-1
CASSLGVAGVGGSNQPQHF | TGTGCCAGCAGCTTAGGCGTGGCAGGGGTTGGTGGAAGCAATCAGCCCCAGCATTTT | . | . | TRBJ1-5 | TRBV7-6
CASSASGLLNTEAFF | TGCGCCAGCAGCGCCTCGGGACTTCTGAACACTGAAGCTTTCTTT | once | . | TRBJ1-1 | TRBV5-1
CASSLNRATSGEQYF | TGTGCCAGCAGTTTGAACAGGGCTACTTCGGGGGAGCAGTACTTC | . | . | TRBJ2-7 | TRBV27
CASSLATGGDGREAFF | TGTGCCAGCAGCTTAGCGACTGGAGGGGACGGACGTGAAGCTTTCTTT | . | . | TRBJ1-1 | TRBV7-9
CASSYDRIPTETQYF | TGCGCCAGCAGCTATGACAGGATTCCGACAGAGACCCAGTACTTC | . | . | TRBJ2-5 | TRBV5-1
CASSFGRKGNQPQHF | TGTGCCAGCAGCTTCGGGAGGAAGGGCAATCAGCCCCAGCATTTT | . | . | TRBJ1-5 | TRBV5-8
CSSSLADNSYEQYF | TGTTCCAGCAGCTTAGCGGACAATTCCTACGAGCAGTACTTC | . | . | TRBJ2-7 | TRBV7-9
CASSLGLLDRDDQPQHF | TGCGCCAGCAGCTTGGGCCTGTTGGACAGGGACGATCAGCCCCAGCATTTT | once | TRBD1 | TRBJ1-5 | TRBV5-1
CASRGQGEGNTIYF | TGTGCCAGCAGAGGACAGGGGGAAGGAAACACCATATATTTT | few | TRBD1 | TRBJ1-3 | TRBV6-5
CASSVTGGYEQYF | TGTGCCAGCAGCGTAACAGGGGGTTACGAGCAGTACTTC | once | TRBD1 | TRBJ2-7 | TRBV9
CASRPRGLNSPLHF | TGTGCCAGCAGGCCGCGGGGTTTGAATTCACCCCTCCACTTT | . | . | TRBJ1-6 | TRBV6-6
CASNPQGPGANVLTF | TGTGCCAGTAACCCCCAGGGGCCTGGGGCCAACGTCCTGACTTTC | . | . | TRBJ2-6 | TRBV19
CASSLELRRGRYEQYF | TGTGCCAGCAGCTTGGAGTTACGGAGGGGGCGGTACGAGCAGTACTTC | . | . | TRBJ2-7 | TRBV5-6
CASSVDLAVQETQYF | TGTGCCAGCAGCGTAGATCTGGCAGTCCAAGAGACCCAGTACTTC | once | . | TRBJ2-5 | TRBV9
CASSPSGGADEKLFF | TGCGCCAGCAGCCCGTCGGGGGGGGCAGATGAAAAACTGTTTTTT | . | . | TRBJ1-4 | TRBV5-1
CASSTGFHIPPQHF | TGTGCCAGCAGTACCGGGTTCCACATCCCGCCCCAGCATTTT | . | . | TRBJ1-5 | TRBV6-5
CASSNFDRGRDGYTF | TGTGCCAGCAGCAACTTTGACAGGGGGCGAGATGGCTACACCTTC | . | TRBD1 | TRBJ1-2 | TRBV5-4
CASSPTGREGYTF | TGTGCCAGCAGCCCGACAGGCAGGGAAGGCTACACCTTC | . | . | TRBJ1-2 | TRBV6-6